The 16 T cell receptor beta chains listed next were all sequenced from one sample in a study of OX40 agonist ivuxolimab in advanced cancers. Clones were read by immunoSEQ multiplex PCR, and TCRdb kept only the in-frame ones, dropping some. The sample carries 60,000 to 80,000 clones, roughly 81% recorded once. The sample here was CD4+ or CD8+ T cells sorted from blood, taken in a trial of the OX40 agonist ivuxolimab. The source of these receptors is an adult with an advanced solid tumor such as melanoma, head and neck, liver or kidney cancer.

The chain uses TRBV4-2 and TRBJ2-3; 7 bases agree with TRBD1. The germline V gene has CDR1 LGHNA and CDR2 YNFKEQ. With V trimmed by 0 bases and J by 4 bases, 16 bases remained unmatched. The CDR3 runs 19 residues. This CDR3 is CASSQERGYRGSRADTQYF. In DNA, the CDR3 is TGTGCCAGCAGCCAAGAAAGGGGTTACAGGGGATCTCGGGCAGATACGCAGTATTTT.

The chain employs TRBV18 and TRBJ2-7; D perhaps matches TRBD2 (5 bases). Per the germline V gene, CDR1 is KGHSH and CDR2 is LQKENI. This CDR3 region has 14 residues. V lost 5 bases, J lost 3 bases, and 14 bases lay in between. In DNA form, the CDR3 reads TGTGCCAGCTCATTGAGCGGATCAGGCTACGAGCAGTACTTC. Its protein is CASSLSGSGYEQYF. Using reference TRBV18 and TRBJ2-7 for the parts outside the CDR3, the full variable domain is NAGVMQNPRHLVRRRGQEARLRCSPMKGHSHVYWYRQLPEEGLKFMVYLQKENIIDESGMPKERFSAEFPKEGPSILRIQQVVRGDSAAYFCASSLSGSGYEQYFGPGTRLTVT.

The rearrangement links TRBV9 to TRBJ2-3; tentatively, D is TRBD1 or TRBD2 (6 bases each). From germline, CDR1 is SGDLS and CDR2 YYNGEE. The CDR3 runs 15 residues. V was pared by 1 base and J by 0 bases, with 9 bases between. CDR3 sequence: CASSVRGLSTDTQYF. DNA for the CDR3: TGTGCCAGCAGCGTACGGGGGCTAAGCACAGATACGCAGTATTTT.

V is TRBV4-1 and J is TRBJ2-1, with 7 bases fitting TRBD2. After removal of 6 bases from V and 5 bases from J, the junction contained 7 bases not matched to a gene. Germline V gene sequence: CDR1 MGHRA, CDR2 YSYEKL. CDR3 length: 14 residues. CDR3 residues: CASRRLAANNEQFF. CDR3 bases: TGCGCCAGCAGACGGCTAGCGGCAAACAATGAGCAGTTCTTC.

As for this clone: Other DNA sequences in the same sample also yield this CDR3. The rearrangement joins TRBV7-8 to TRBJ1-2, with 7 bases matching TRBD1. After removal of 1 base from V and 6 bases from J, the junction contained 2 bases not matched to a gene. The CDR3 has 13 amino acids. Germline V gene data show CDR1 as SGHVS and CDR2 as FQNEAQ. For the CDR3, the DNA is TGTGCCAGCAGCTTAGAGGGACAGAATGGCTACACCTTC. As protein: CASSLEGQNGYTF.

The chain carries TRBV5-1 and TRBJ2-1; TRBD1 aligns across 7 bases. V lost 6 bases, J lost 0 bases, and 6 bases stayed unmatched. This CDR3 contains 15 residues. Germline V lookup: CDR1 SGHRS, CDR2 YFSETQ. The CDR3 spells CASTPDRISYNEQFF. The CDR3, as DNA: TGCGCCAGCACCCCGGACAGGATCTCCTACAATGAGCAGTTCTTC.

The chain is built from TRBV7-9 and TRBJ2-7, with 9 positions matching TRBD1. Trimming took 5 bases from V and 6 from J; bases not matched to a gene: 11. Germline values: CDR1 SEHNR, CDR2 FQNEAQ (reference sequence). This CDR3 region has 15 residues. CDR3 sequence (DNA): TGTGCCAGCAGCCGCGATACCAACAGGGGGCGCGAGCAGTACTTC. As protein: CASSRDTNRGREQYF.

The chain combines TRBV6-5 with TRBJ1-1, with 9 bases fitting TRBD1. CDR1 and CDR2 from the germline V gene are MNHEY and SVGAGI. V trimming: 4 bases; J trimming: 10 bases; junction bases outside the gene matches: 7. The CDR3 loop spans 13 amino acids. This CDR3 is CASSFRDRVLAFF. The CDR3 DNA follows: TGTGCCAGCAGTTTCCGGGACAGGGTTCTAGCTTTCTTT.

The DNA of the CDR3 is TGTGCCAGCAGCCAGCGACAGGGTTGGTACGAGCAGTACTTC. It yields the protein CASSQRQGWYEQYF. This sequence joins TRBV7-2 and TRBJ2-7; 7 nucleotides agree with TRBD1. Per the germline V gene, CDR1 is SGHTA and CDR2 is FQGNSA. The CDR3 contains 14 residues. The junction had 8 bases not matched to a gene; V was cut back by 5 bases and J by 4 bases.

This clone has just one count. The chain recombines TRBV6-1 with TRBJ1-1; D is perhaps TRBD1 (5 bases). Trimming pared 2 bases from V and 3 bases from J, leaving 13 bases between. The germline gives CDR1 MNHNS, CDR2 SASEGT. The CDR3 has 15 residues. CDR3 sequence (DNA): TGTGCCAGCAGTGAAATTAGGGGATGGGACACTGAAGCTTTCTTT. Amino acid sequence: CASSEIRGWDTEAFF.

The V and J genes are TRBV6-1 and TRBJ1-5; the D is unclear. Trimming pared 1 base from V and 2 bases from J, leaving 9 bases between. Germline V gene data show CDR1 as MNHNS and CDR2 as SASEGT. There are 15 residues in the CDR3. In DNA form, the CDR3 reads TGTGCCAGCAGTGAAGGGCCAGTAGGCAATCAGCCCCAGCATTTT. It codes for CASSEGPVGNQPQHF.

The chain carries TRBV4-1 and TRBJ1-2, with D uncertain. CDR3 length equals 15 residues. Germline values: CDR1 MGHRA, CDR2 YSYEKL. Trimming left V 1 base short and J 0 bases short, with 9 bases between. CDR3 sequence reads: CASSQGGLANYGYTF. Written as DNA, the CDR3 is TGCGCCAGCAGCCAAGGAGGGTTAGCTAACTATGGCTACACCTTC.

This clone was counted between two and nine times. The chain is built from TRBV7-2 and TRBJ1-5; perhaps TRBD1 as D (5 bases). Trimming cost V 5 bases and J 4 bases, with 18 bases left between them. From germline, CDR1 is SGHTA and CDR2 FQGNSA. The CDR3 extends over 16 amino acids. DNA of the CDR3: TGTGCCAGCAGCCGTGGGGGGGGGACGGGAAATCAGCCCCAGCATTTT. Translated: CASSRGGGTGNQPQHF. Full variable domain (remainder filled in from reference TRBV7-2 and TRBJ1-5): GAGVSQSPSNKVTEKGKDVELRCDPISGHTALYWYRQSLGQGLEFLIYFQGNSAPDKSGLPSDRFSAERTGGSVSTLTIQRTQQEDSAVYLCASSRGGGTGNQPQHFGDGTRLSIL.

The CDR3 protein is CARSPLGGTDQPQHF. The CDR3 DNA follows: TGTGCCAGAAGCCCCCTGGGGGGAACTGATCAGCCCCAGCATTTT. V and J are TRBV5-3 and TRBJ1-5; perhaps TRBD1 as D (5 bases). TRBV5-3 is classed as an ORF, of uncertain function. V was trimmed by 4 bases and J by 5 bases, leaving 16 bases between them. The CDR3 is 15 amino acids.

This chain links TRBV10-3 with TRBJ1-5, with D tentatively TRBD1 (5 bases). Germline V gene lookup returns CDR1 ENHRY and CDR2 SYGVKD. CDR3 length: 13 amino acids. The V and J ends lost 6 bases and 1 base respectively, with 7 bases between them. The CDR3 is CAIRKGSNQPQHF. The CDR3 bases are TGTGCCATCAGGAAGGGGAGCAATCAGCCCCAGCATTTT.

This clone showed up just a few times. The chain recombines TRBV11-2 with TRBJ1-2; 8 nucleotides align to TRBD1. V shed 1 base, J shed 4 bases, and the junction held 8 bases outside the gene matches. The germline V gene has CDR1 SGHAT and CDR2 FQNNGV. The CDR3 contains 16 residues. The CDR3 spells CASSLVPGGLFYGYTF. CDR3 nucleotides: TGTGCCAGCAGCTTAGTTCCAGGGGGCTTGTTCTATGGCTACACCTTC.